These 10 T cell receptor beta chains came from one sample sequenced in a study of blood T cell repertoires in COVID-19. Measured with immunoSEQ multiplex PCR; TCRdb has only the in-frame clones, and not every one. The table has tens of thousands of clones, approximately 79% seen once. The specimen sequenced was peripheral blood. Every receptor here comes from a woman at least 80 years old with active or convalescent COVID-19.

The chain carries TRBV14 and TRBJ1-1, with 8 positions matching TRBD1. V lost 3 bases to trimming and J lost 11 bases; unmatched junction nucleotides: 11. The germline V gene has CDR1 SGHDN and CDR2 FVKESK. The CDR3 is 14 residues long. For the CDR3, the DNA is TGTGCCAGCAGCCAGACCAGGACAGGGTTCGATGCTTTCTTT. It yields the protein CASSQTRTGFDAFF.

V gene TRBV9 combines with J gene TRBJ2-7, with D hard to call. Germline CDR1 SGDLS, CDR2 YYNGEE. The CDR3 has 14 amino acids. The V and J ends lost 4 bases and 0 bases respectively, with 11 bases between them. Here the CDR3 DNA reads TGTGCCAGCAGCCCCGACACGCTCTCCTACGAGCAGTACTTC. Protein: CASSPDTLSYEQYF.

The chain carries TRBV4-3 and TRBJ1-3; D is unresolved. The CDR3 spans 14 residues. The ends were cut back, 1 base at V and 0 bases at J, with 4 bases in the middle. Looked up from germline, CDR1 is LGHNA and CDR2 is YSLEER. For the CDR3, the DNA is TGCGCCAGCAGCCAAGCAGACTCTGGAAACACCATATATTTT. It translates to CASSQADSGNTIYF.

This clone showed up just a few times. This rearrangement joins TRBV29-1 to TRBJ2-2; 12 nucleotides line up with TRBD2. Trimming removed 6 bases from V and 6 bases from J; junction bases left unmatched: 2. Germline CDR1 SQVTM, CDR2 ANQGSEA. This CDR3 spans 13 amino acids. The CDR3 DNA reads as TGCAGCGTGACTAGCGGGAGTGCCGGGGAGCTGTTTTTT. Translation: CSVTSGSAGELFF.

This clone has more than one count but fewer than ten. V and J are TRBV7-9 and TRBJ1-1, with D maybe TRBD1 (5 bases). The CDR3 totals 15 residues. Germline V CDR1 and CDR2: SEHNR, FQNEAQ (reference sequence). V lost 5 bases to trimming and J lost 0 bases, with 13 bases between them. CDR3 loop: CASSRGTAMNTEAFF. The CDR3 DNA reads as TGTGCCAGCAGCCGCGGGACTGCGATGAACACTGAAGCTTTCTTT.

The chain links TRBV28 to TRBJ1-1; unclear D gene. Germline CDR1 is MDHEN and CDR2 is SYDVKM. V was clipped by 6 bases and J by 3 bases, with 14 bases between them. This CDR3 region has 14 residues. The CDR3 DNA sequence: TGTGCCAGCAGAGAAAGTAGTTTGGACACTGAAGCTTTCTTT. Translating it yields CASRESSLDTEAFF.

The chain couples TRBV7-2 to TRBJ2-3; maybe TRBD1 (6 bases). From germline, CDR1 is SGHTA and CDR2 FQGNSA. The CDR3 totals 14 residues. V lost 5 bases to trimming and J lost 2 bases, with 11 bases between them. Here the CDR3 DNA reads TGTGCCAGCAGCATAGAGGGGGTCACAGATACGCAGTATTTT. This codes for CASSIEGVTDTQYF.

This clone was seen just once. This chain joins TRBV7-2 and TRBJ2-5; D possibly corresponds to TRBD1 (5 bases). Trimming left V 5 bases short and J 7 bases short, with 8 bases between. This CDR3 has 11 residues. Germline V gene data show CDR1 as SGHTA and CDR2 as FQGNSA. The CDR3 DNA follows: TGTGCCAGCAGCACAGGCGGGACCCAGTACTTC. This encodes CASSTGGTQYF.

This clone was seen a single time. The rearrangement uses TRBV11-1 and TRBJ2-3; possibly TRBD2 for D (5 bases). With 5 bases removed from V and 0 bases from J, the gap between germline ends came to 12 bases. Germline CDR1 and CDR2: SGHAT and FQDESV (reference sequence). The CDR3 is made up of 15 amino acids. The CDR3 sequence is CASSKTILSTDTQYF. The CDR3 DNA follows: TGTGCCAGCAGCAAGACTATTCTGAGCACAGATACGCAGTATTTT.

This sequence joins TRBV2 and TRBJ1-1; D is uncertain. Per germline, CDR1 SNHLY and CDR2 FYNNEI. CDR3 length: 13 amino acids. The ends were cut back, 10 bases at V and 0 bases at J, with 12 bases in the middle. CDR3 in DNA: TGTGCCATTTCAAGCGGGCTGAACACTGAAGCTTTCTTT. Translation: CAISSGLNTEAFF.